These 31 T cell receptor beta chains were all obtained from the same sample, sequenced in a study of Ad26.COV2.S vaccination and SARS-CoV-2 variants. Treatment here: some 20 received Ad26.COV2.S at low or high dose, single or two shots; about 5 received placebo; per-sample allocation not given. At day 63 after the first vaccine or placebo injection, samples were drawn. Assay: immunoSEQ multiplex PCR; the TCRdb copy retains only in-frame clones and omits some. In the table there are about 680,000 clones, about 90% of which are singletons. The sequencing here drew on peripheral blood, taken in a trial of Ad26.COV2.S vaccine versus placebo. These TCRs come from a person aged 18-65 years who received the Ad26.COV2.S COVID-19 vaccine or a placebo.

The chain uses TRBV10-2 and TRBJ2-7, with 11 nucleotides matching TRBD2. After removal of 6 bases from V and 7 bases from J, the junction contained 5 bases not matched to a gene. The CDR3 contains 13 residues. The V gene's germline CDR1 is WSHSY and CDR2 SAAADI. The DNA for the CDR3 is TGCGCCAGCAGGACTAGCGGGATGGGTGAGCAGTACTTC. This sequence encodes CASRTSGMGEQYF.

V and J are TRBV6-2 or TRBV6-3 and TRBJ2-7, with a weak D call TRBD1 (6 bases). V was shortened by 4 bases and J by 0 bases, with 10 bases between the two germline ends. This CDR3 has 14 residues. Germline lookup yields CDR1 MNHEY and CDR2 SVGEGT. This CDR3 is CASSSGRGSYEQYF. DNA for the CDR3: TGTGCCAGCAGTTCCGGCAGGGGCTCCTACGAGCAGTACTTC.

This chain links TRBV27 with TRBJ2-1; possibly TRBD2 for D (6 bases). V lost 5 bases and J lost 6, with 14 bases in between. This CDR3 region has 14 residues. CDR1 MNHEY and CDR2 SMNVEV come from the germline V gene (reference sequence). The CDR3 DNA reads as TGTGCCAGCAGTGTGACCGGGAGTTTCAATGAGCAGTTCTTC. Its translation is CASSVTGSFNEQFF.

CDR3 sequence: CASTPLNYGEQYF. The CDR3 DNA follows: TGTGCCAGCACCCCCCTGAATTATGGGGAGCAGTACTTC. V usage is TRBV6-5 and J usage is TRBJ2-7; the D is unclear. CDR1 is MNHEY and CDR2 is SVGAGI in the germline V gene. Trimming pared 7 bases from V and 7 bases from J, leaving 17 bases between. This CDR3 has 13 residues.

The chain has TRBV19 and TRBJ2-5, with TRBD2 matching over 15 bases. The V gene end was trimmed by 1 base and the J gene end by 5 bases; junction bases not matched to a gene: 5. Germline CDR1 LNHDA, CDR2 SQIVND (reference sequence). The CDR3 is 17 amino acids. The CDR3 nucleotides are TGTGCCAGTAGTATAGGAGGACTAGCGGGGGGGCGCGAGACCCAGTACTTC. It specifies CASSIGGLAGGRETQYF.

The chain couples TRBV6-5 to TRBJ2-1, with TRBD2 matching over 11 bases. This CDR3 is 15 amino acids long. CDR1 is MNHEY and CDR2 is SVGAGI in the germline V gene. The trim removed 2 bases at V and 16 bases at J, leaving 13 bases unmatched. CDR3 sequence (DNA): TGTGCCAGCAGTTACGGTTGGCTAGCGGGAGGACCCGAATTCTTC. Translated: CASSYGWLAGGPEFF.

This sequence joins TRBV3-1 (or the pseudogene TRBV3-2) and TRBJ2-1, with 13 bases fitting TRBD2. Per germline, CDR1 LGHDT and CDR2 YNNKEL (reference sequence). This CDR3 has 15 amino acids. The ends lost 4 bases at V and 9 bases at J; junction bases unmatched: 6. CDR3 DNA: TGTGCCAGCAGCCTACTAGCGGGGGGGTCCGGTGAGCAGTTCTTC. Translation: CASSLLAGGSGEQFF.

The chain links TRBV5-6 to TRBJ2-3; 10 positions agree with TRBD2. CDR3 length: 16 amino acids. Germline CDR1 SGHDT, CDR2 YYEEEE. The V gene end was trimmed by 3 bases and the J gene end by 6 bases; junction bases not matched to a gene: 10. CDR3 sequence (DNA): TGTGCCAGCAGCTACCGGACTAGCGGCCCGACTGATACGCAGTATTTT. This codes for CASSYRTSGPTDTQYF.

The CDR3 spells CASSLTLTGSYEQYF. The CDR3 DNA sequence: TGTGCCAGCAGTCTCACCTTGACAGGGTCCTACGAGCAGTACTTC. This chain uses TRBV27 with TRBJ2-7; 7 bases match TRBD1. Germline CDR1 MNHEY, CDR2 SMNVEV (reference sequence). V trimming: 5 bases; J trimming: 1 base; junction bases outside the gene matches: 8. The CDR3 has 15 residues.

The chain couples TRBV10-3 to TRBJ2-7, with 9 bases fitting TRBD1. The trim removed 3 bases at V and 0 bases at J, leaving 6 bases unmatched. Germline V lookup: CDR1 ENHRY, CDR2 SYGVKD. This CDR3 is built from 16 residues. The DNA of the CDR3 is TGTGCCATCAGTGAATGGGGACAGGGAACCTCCTACGAGCAGTACTTC. This translates into CAISEWGQGTSYEQYF.

A single count supports this clone. The chain carries TRBV27 and TRBJ1-2, with D uncertain. Between the trimmed V and J ends, which lost 2 bases and 2 bases, there was a span of 6 bases. The V gene's germline CDR1 is MNHEY and CDR2 SMNVEV (reference sequence). This CDR3 has 13 residues. The CDR3 here is CASSLSGNYGYTF. The CDR3 DNA reads TGTGCCAGCAGTTTAAGCGGGAACTATGGCTACACCTTC.

This clone was detected once. This chain links TRBV7-8 with TRBJ2-7; TRBD2 matches at 7 bases. V dropped 1 base and J dropped 4; count of bases not matched to a gene: 7. This CDR3 spans 15 amino acids. Germline V gives CDR1 SGHVS, CDR2 FQNEAQ. The CDR3 here is CASSLELAVGYEQYF. CDR3 nucleotides: TGTGCCAGCAGCTTAGAGCTAGCGGTCGGATACGAGCAGTACTTC. The whole variable domain, remainder taken from reference TRBV7-8 and TRBJ2-7, is GAGVSQSPRYKVAKRGQDVALRCDPISGHVSLFWYQQALGQGPEFLTYFQNEAQLDKSGLPSDRFFAERPEGSVSTLKIQRTQQEDSAVYLCASSLELAVGYEQYFGPGTRLTVT.

This chain uses TRBV7-3 with TRBJ2-1, with D perhaps matching TRBD1 (5 bases). The V and J ends lost 1 base and 8 bases respectively, with 15 bases between them. This CDR3 is built from 15 residues. Germline V gives CDR1 SGHTA, CDR2 FQGTGA. The CDR3 is CASSLKVKGPYEQFF. CDR3 DNA: TGTGCCAGCAGCTTAAAGGTTAAGGGGCCGTATGAGCAGTTCTTC.

J is TRBJ2-1 and V is TRBV3-1 (or the pseudogene TRBV3-2), with 10 bases identical to TRBD2. Looked up from germline, CDR1 is LGHDT and CDR2 is YNNKEL (reference sequence). V lost 0 bases and J lost 8; bases outside the gene matches: 7. CDR3 length: 16 amino acids. The CDR3 region is CASSQEKAGGRHEQFF. In DNA form, the CDR3 reads TGTGCCAGCAGCCAAGAGAAAGCGGGGGGGCGTCATGAGCAGTTCTTC.

V gene TRBV5-1 combines with J gene TRBJ2-1, with 7 bases lining up with TRBD2. The CDR3 extends over 14 amino acids. Trimming cost V 4 bases and J 4 bases; bases outside gene matches: 5. The germline gives CDR1 SGHRS, CDR2 YFSETQ. CDR3 residues: CASSKAGTYNEQFF. CDR3 sequence (DNA): TGCGCCAGCAGCAAAGCGGGGACGTACAATGAGCAGTTCTTC.

This chain uses TRBV11-2 with TRBJ2-1; tentative D call: TRBD2 (6 bases). The V gene's germline CDR1 is SGHAT and CDR2 FQNNGV. Trimming removed 5 bases at V and 6 bases at J, with 14 bases between. This CDR3 is built from 14 residues. The CDR3, as DNA: TGTGCCAGCAGCCTTCGGGAGCCCCGCAATGAGCAGTTCTTC. Residues: CASSLREPRNEQFF.

This sequence joins TRBV7-2 and TRBJ1-6, with D possibly being TRBD1 (6 bases). V was trimmed by 6 bases and J by 5 bases, leaving 14 bases between them. CDR3 length: 15 amino acids. Per the germline V gene, CDR1 is SGHTA and CDR2 is FQGNSA. The DNA for the CDR3 is TGTGCCAGCAGAGGAGACAAGGGGGATAATTCACCCCTCCACTTT. Protein: CASRGDKGDNSPLHF.

This clone was observed many times. The chain uses TRBV7-2 and TRBJ2-2; D unclear. V lost 5 bases, J lost 4 bases, and 11 bases lay in between. This CDR3 comprises 14 residues. Germline CDR1 is SGHTA and CDR2 is FQGNSA. The CDR3 DNA reads TGTGCCAGCAGCACGTATAAGGTCACCGGGGAGCTGTTTTTT. It specifies CASSTYKVTGELFF. The variable domain in full, with the rest retrieved from reference TRBV7-2 and TRBJ2-2, is GAGVSQSPSNKVTEKGKDVELRCDPISGHTALYWYRQSLGQGLEFLIYFQGNSAPDKSGLPSDRFSAERTGGSVSTLTIQRTQQEDSAVYLCASSTYKVTGELFFGEGSRLTVL.

This clone appeared once. The chain joins TRBV25-1 to TRBJ2-4, with D tentatively TRBD1 (5 bases). Germline CDR1 reads MGHDK; CDR2 reads SYGVNS. The CDR3 runs to 13 residues. V lost 11 bases and J 6 bases, leaving 17 bases between the germline ends. The CDR3 protein is CALKATVPNIQYF. The CDR3 nucleotides are TGTGCCCTCAAAGCGACAGTTCCAAACATTCAGTACTTC.

V gene TRBV23-1 combines with J gene TRBJ2-7; D possibly matches TRBD1 or TRBD2 (5 bases each). TRBV23-1 is sorted into the ORF group, with uncertain function. With 1 base removed from V and 2 bases from J, the gap between germline ends came to 15 bases. This CDR3 spans 16 amino acids. CDR3 loop: CASSQLQEEEAYEQYF. CDR3 bases: TGCGCCAGCAGTCAATTACAGGAGGAGGAAGCCTACGAGCAGTACTTC.

The chain combines TRBV9 with TRBJ1-3; 9 bases are a match to TRBD1. Losses at the gene ends were 0 bases for V and 0 bases for J; bases not matched to a gene: 7. Germline CDR1 and CDR2: SGDLS and YYNGEE. The CDR3 covers 18 residues. In DNA form, the CDR3 reads TGTGCCAGCAGCGTAGATCTAGGGACAGGGTTCTCTGGAAACACCATATATTTT. The encoded protein is CASSVDLGTGFSGNTIYF. Looking up the rest from reference TRBV9 and TRBJ1-3 gives the full variable domain: DSGVTQTPKHLITATGQRVTLRCSPRSGDLSVYWYQQSLDQGLQFLIQYYNGEERAKGNILERFSAQQFPDLHSELNLSSLELGDSALYFCASSVDLGTGFSGNTIYFGEGSWLTVV.

This chain joins TRBV7-6 and TRBJ1-3; perhaps TRBD1 as D (6 bases). Germline loops: CDR1 SGHVS, CDR2 FNYEAQ. The length of the CDR3 is 16 residues. Trimming left V 3 bases short and J 1 base short, with 13 bases between. The CDR3 bases are TGTGCCAGCAGCTTCGGGACATCCCCATCTGGAAACACCATATATTTT. Its protein product is CASSFGTSPSGNTIYF. The full variable domain, rest sourced from reference TRBV7-6 and TRBJ1-3, is GAGVSQSPRYKVTKRGQDVALRCDPISGHVSLYWYRQALGQGPEFLTYFNYEAQQDKSGLPNDRFSAERPEGSISTLTIQRTEQRDSAMYRCASSFGTSPSGNTIYFGEGSWLTVV.

The chain links TRBV2 to TRBJ2-7; no clear D. Trimming took 7 bases from V and 1 from J, leaving 8 bases between them. The CDR3 runs to 12 residues. Germline lookup yields CDR1 SNHLY and CDR2 FYNNEI. The CDR3 nucleotides read TGTGCCAGCACCGCAATGTCCTACGAGCAGTACTTC. This gives the protein CASTAMSYEQYF. Using reference TRBV2 and TRBJ2-7 for the parts outside the CDR3, the full variable domain is EPEVTQTPSHQVTQMGQEVILRCVPISNHLYFYWYRQILGQKVEFLVSFYNNEISEKSEIFDDQFSVERPDGSNFTLKIRSTKLEDSAMYFCASTAMSYEQYFGPGTRLTVT.

This clone was recorded only once. V usage is TRBV4-2 and J usage is TRBJ2-3; D not certain. Trimming pared 2 bases from V and 0 bases from J, leaving 12 bases between. Germline V gene data show CDR1 as LGHNA and CDR2 as YNFKEQ. The CDR3 consists of 16 residues. The CDR3 sequence: CASSQPLKGSTDTQYF. The CDR3, as DNA: TGTGCCAGCAGCCAACCCCTAAAAGGGAGCACAGATACGCAGTATTTT.

The chain uses TRBV5-4 and TRBJ2-3; D not certain. V was cut by 2 bases and J by 3 bases, with 4 bases left in between. This CDR3 has 12 residues. Germline V gives CDR1 SGHNT, CDR2 YYREEE (reference sequence). CDR3 bases: TGTGCCAGCAGCTTCCTTACAGATACGCAGTATTTT. Its translation: CASSFLTDTQYF.

Of note for this clone: Other DNA sequences in this sample translate to the same CDR3. The V call is TRBV29-1, the J call TRBJ1-1; no definite D call. V was shortened by 6 bases and J by 2 bases, with 4 bases between the two germline ends. Germline CDR1 SQVTM, CDR2 ANQGSEA. The CDR3 contains 10 residues. CDR3 region: CSVANTEAFF. The CDR3 DNA follows: TGCAGCGTGGCCAACACTGAAGCTTTCTTT.

The rearrangement links TRBV19 to TRBJ2-2; D might be TRBD1 (5 bases). Germline CDR1 is LNHDA and CDR2 is SQIVND (reference sequence). Trimming shortened V by 5 bases and J by 2 bases, and 18 bases separated the two germline ends. This CDR3 region has 17 residues. The CDR3 nucleotides read TGTGCCAGTAGTCTCAGACAGAATATGTTTAACACCGGGGAGCTGTTTTTT. Translated: CASSLRQNMFNTGELFF.

This chain uses TRBV10-3 with TRBJ1-2, with a possible D match to TRBD1 (6 bases). Germline loops: CDR1 ENHRY, CDR2 SYGVKD. CDR3 length: 13 amino acids. Trimming removed 2 bases at V and 5 bases at J, with 9 bases between. The CDR3 protein is CAISENRVYGYTF. The CDR3 bases are TGTGCCATCAGTGAGAACAGGGTTTATGGCTACACCTTC.

The chain links TRBV24-1 to TRBJ1-5; D not resolved. Per the germline V gene, CDR1 is KGHDR and CDR2 is SFDVKD. With 2 bases removed from V and 3 bases from J, the gap between germline ends came to 13 bases. This CDR3 is 16 amino acids long. CDR3: CATSDSRYGPNQPQHF. The DNA for the CDR3 is TGTGCCACCAGTGATTCGAGGTACGGGCCCAATCAGCCCCAGCATTTT.

The chain uses TRBV11-2 and TRBJ1-1; 9 nucleotides match TRBD1. V lost 5 bases to trimming and J lost 1 base; unmatched junction nucleotides: 11. From germline, CDR1 is SGHAT and CDR2 FQNNGV. This CDR3 has 17 residues. The CDR3 is CASSPFPGQGRNTEAFF. In DNA form, the CDR3 reads TGTGCCAGCAGCCCGTTCCCGGGACAGGGAAGGAACACTGAAGCTTTCTTT.

This chain uses TRBV7-2 with TRBJ2-4, with 9 nucleotides matching TRBD2. This CDR3 has 14 residues. After removal of 5 bases from V and 12 bases from J, the junction contained 11 bases not matched to a gene. The germline V gene has CDR1 SGHTA and CDR2 FQGNSA. CDR3 residues: CASSLYGGTSPQYF. CDR3 DNA: TGTGCCAGCAGCCTCTACGGAGGGACTAGCCCTCAGTACTTC.